These T cell receptor beta chains were read from a single sample in a study of blood T cell repertoires in COVID-19. The assay was immunoSEQ multiplex PCR, and TCRdb's table has in-frame clones only and misses some. The data hold about 140,000 clones, with almost 90% observed a single time. The sequenced sample was peripheral blood. Receptor source: a man aged 50 to 60 with active or convalescent COVID-19. Both conserved end residues are part of each CDR3. A D gene is named only where the DNA matches it firmly. The size of a clone is reported for some rows only, either as once, few or many, or as a class for expanded clones.

j_gene | v_gene | abundance | d_gene | CDR3nt | CDR3aa
TRBJ2-3 | TRBV7-3 | once | . | TGTGCCAGCAGCTCGCAGGGTAGGGGGAGCACAGATACGCAGTATTTT | CASSSQGRGSTDTQYF
TRBJ1-5 | TRBV27 | . | . | TGTGCCAGCACTTTCTATAGCAATCAGCCCCAGCATTTT | CASTFYSNQPQHF
TRBJ2-7 | TRBV12-3/TRBV12-4 | few | . | TGTGCCAGCACCGACGACAGAAGTTACGAGCAGTACTTC | CASTDDRSYEQYF
TRBJ1-5 | TRBV18 | . | . | TGTGCCAGCCGGGTCTATAGCAATCAGCCCCAGCATTTT | CASRVYSNQPQHF
TRBJ1-5 | TRBV5-6 | . | TRBD1 | TGTGCCAGCAGCCTTGGGACAGGGAACGGCAATCAGCCCCAGCATTTT | CASSLGTGNGNQPQHF
TRBJ2-7 | TRBV4-3 | . | TRBD2 | TGCGCCAGCAGCCTGCCGGGGGGCGAGCAGTACTTC | CASSLPGGEQYF
TRBJ2-1 | TRBV27 | . | TRBD2 | TGTGCCAGCAGGAAACCTAGCGGGGCCTACAATGAGCAGTTCTTC | CASRKPSGAYNEQFF
TRBJ2-1 | TRBV4-3 | . | . | TGCGCCAGCAGCCAAGGGCTCGGACTTGAGGGGCAGTTCTTC | CASSQGLGLEGQFF
TRBJ1-6 | TRBV2 | few | . | TGTGCCAGCATCTCAGGGTCGCCCAACTATAATTCACCCCTCCACTTT | CASISGSPNYNSPLHF
TRBJ1-4 | TRBV19 | once | . | TGTGCCACCCGCGGTGGAGTTACCCGAACTAATGAAAAACTGTTTTTT | CATRGGVTRTNEKLFF
TRBJ2-7 | TRBV4-1 | few | TRBD2 | TGCGCCAGCAGCCTCGGACTAGCGGGGCCTTTTTACGAGCAGTACTTC | CASSLGLAGPFYEQYF
TRBJ2-7 | TRBV18 | . | TRBD2 | TGTGCCAGCTCACCGTCGGAGGTGGGAGGGTCAATCCACGAGCAGTACTTC | CASSPSEVGGSIHEQYF
TRBJ2-5 | TRBV11-2 | . | . | TGTGCCAGCAGCTTTCAGGGGATGCAAGAGACCCAGTACTTC | CASSFQGMQETQYF
TRBJ1-5 | TRBV27 | . | . | TGTGCCAGCAGTTCCCTTAGCAATCAGCCCCAGCATTTT | CASSSLSNQPQHF
TRBJ1-6 | TRBV25-1 | . | TRBD1 | TGTGCCAGCAGCGGGACAGGGCCTTCACCCCTCCACTTT | CASSGTGPSPLHF
TRBJ2-7 | TRBV11-2 | . | TRBD2 | TGTGCCAGCAGCGAAGGACTAGCGGCTCAATACGAGCAGTACTTC | CASSEGLAAQYEQYF
TRBJ2-1 | TRBV24-1 | . | . | TGTGCCACCAGTGATGGGCTAGCGTCTAGCTCCTACAATGAGCAGTTCTTC | CATSDGLASSSYNEQFF
TRBJ2-3 | TRBV6-5 | . | . | TGTGCCACCAAACAATCTAGCGATACGCAGTATTTT | CATKQSSDTQYF
TRBJ2-3 | TRBV2 | . | . | TGTGCCAGCATAGGAGGGTTCACAGATACGCAGTATTTT | CASIGGFTDTQYF
TRBJ2-1 | TRBV12-5 | . | . | TGTGCTAGTGGTTTGGTGGGCAGATACAATGAGCAGTTCTTC | CASGLVGRYNEQFF
TRBJ2-7 | TRBV6-5 | . | TRBD1 | TGTGCCAGCAGTTACTCAGACAGGGACTACGAGCAGTACTTC | CASSYSDRDYEQYF
TRBJ2-1 | TRBV9 | . | . | TGTGCCAGCAGCGTCAACAGGGAAACGGACAATGAGCAGTTCTTC | CASSVNRETDNEQFF
TRBJ1-2 | TRBV18 | . | . | TGTGCCAGCTCACCACCAGAGGTGCCCGGCTACACCTTC | CASSPPEVPGYTF
TRBJ1-4 | TRBV11-2 | . | TRBD1 | TGTGCCAGCAGCTTAGTGGTCGGACAGGGACTTAATGAAAAACTGTTTTTT | CASSLVVGQGLNEKLFF
TRBJ1-5 | TRBV10-3 | . | . | TGTGCCATCAGTGAGCAGATAACAGTAAGCAATCAGCCCCAGCATTTT | CAISEQITVSNQPQHF
TRBJ2-2 | TRBV29-1 | . | . | TGCAGCGTTTACTATCAAACCGGGACACATTCCACCGGGGAGCTGTTTTTT | CSVYYQTGTHSTGELFF
TRBJ2-5 | TRBV24-1 | . | . | TGTGCCACCATGGGGAGTCGGCAAGAGACCCAGTACTTC | CATMGSRQETQYF
TRBJ2-4 | TRBV19 | . | . | TGTGCCAGTAGTCCAGGGCCCAAAAACATTCAGTACTTC | CASSPGPKNIQYF
TRBJ2-5 | TRBV28 | . | TRBD2 | TGTGCCAGCAGTTCTGCTAGCGGAGGCAGGGAGACCCAGTACTTC | CASSSASGGRETQYF
TRBJ2-6 | TRBV6-6 | . | TRBD1 | TGTGCCAGCAGTTACGACAGGGGGCCCGGGGCCAACGTCCTGACTTTC | CASSYDRGPGANVLTF
TRBJ2-1 | TRBV19 | . | . | TGTGCCAGTAGTATAGTGGGTGTCCGGGTGGAATACAATGAGCAGTTCTTC | CASSIVGVRVEYNEQFF
TRBJ2-3 | TRBV9 | . | . | TGTGCCAGCAGCGTAGCGACCGGTGGGGGCACGCAGTATTTT | CASSVATGGGTQYF
TRBJ2-2 | TRBV24-1 | . | . | TGTGCCACCAGTGACCTATCGACTAGTTCCGGGGAGCTGTTTTTT | CATSDLSTSSGELFF